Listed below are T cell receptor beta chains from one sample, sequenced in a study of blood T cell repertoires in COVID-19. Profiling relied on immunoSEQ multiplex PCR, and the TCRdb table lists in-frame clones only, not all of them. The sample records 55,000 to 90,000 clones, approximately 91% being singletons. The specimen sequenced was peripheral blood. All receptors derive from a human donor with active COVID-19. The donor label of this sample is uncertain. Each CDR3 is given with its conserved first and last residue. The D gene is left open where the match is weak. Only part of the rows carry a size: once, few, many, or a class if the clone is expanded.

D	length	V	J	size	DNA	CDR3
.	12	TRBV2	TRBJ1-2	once	TGTGCCAGCAGTTTCAATCAGGGGAGCTACACCTTC	CASSFNQGSYTF
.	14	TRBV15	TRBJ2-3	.	TGTGCCACCAGCAGAGATCGGTCCGGGGATACGCAGTATTTT	CATSRDRSGDTQYF
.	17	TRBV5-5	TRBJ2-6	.	TGTGCCAGCAGCTTGCGCACGGGGAGCTCTGGGGCCAACGTCCTGACTTTC	CASSLRTGSSGANVLTF
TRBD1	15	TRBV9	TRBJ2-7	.	TGTGCCAGCAGCGTAGGAGGGCAGGGGGCAGGGGAGCAGTACTTC	CASSVGGQGAGEQYF
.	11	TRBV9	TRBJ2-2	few	TGTGCCAGCAGCGTAGCGGGGGAGCTGTTTTTT	CASSVAGELFF
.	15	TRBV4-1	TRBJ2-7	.	TGCGCCAGCAGCCGTTCGGACAACCCTCTATACGAGCAGTACTTC	CASSRSDNPLYEQYF
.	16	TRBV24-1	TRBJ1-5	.	TGTGCCACCAGTGATGGTTCGCTGGATTCGGAGAAGCCCCAGCATTTT	CATSDGSLDSEKPQHF
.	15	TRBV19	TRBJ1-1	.	TGTGCCAGTAGTATAGACAGCGTTCCGAACACTGAAGCTTTCTTT	CASSIDSVPNTEAFF
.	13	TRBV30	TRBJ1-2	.	TGTGCCTCGAAAAGGGGAAATAACTATGGCTACACCTTC	CASKRGNNYGYTF
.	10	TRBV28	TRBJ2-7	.	TGTGCCAGCAAATACTACGAGCAGTACTTC	CASKYYEQYF
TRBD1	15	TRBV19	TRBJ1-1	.	TGTGCCAGTAGTAGTCCCGGGACAGGGAACACTGAAGCTTTCTTT	CASSSPGTGNTEAFF
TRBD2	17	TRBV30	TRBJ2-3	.	TGTGCCTGGAGTGTAGGTATAGCGGGAGGGCCTGGCGATACGCAGTATTTT	CAWSVGIAGGPGDTQYF
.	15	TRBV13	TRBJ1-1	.	TGTGCCAGCAGCTTAAAGAAAACAGGGAACACTGAAGCTTTCTTT	CASSLKKTGNTEAFF
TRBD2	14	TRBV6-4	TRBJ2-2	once	TGTGCCAGCAGTGTGCTAGCGGGAACCGGGGAGCTGTTTTTT	CASSVLAGTGELFF
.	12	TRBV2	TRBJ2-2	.	TGTGCCAGCAGTGCGGAGAGGGGGGAGCTGTTTTTT	CASSAERGELFF
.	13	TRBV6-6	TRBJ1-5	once	TGTGCCAGCAGTCCGTCGGGGTTTGAGCCCCAGCATTTT	CASSPSGFEPQHF
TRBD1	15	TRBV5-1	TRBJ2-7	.	TGCGCCAGCAGCTTGGTTGAGACAGGGATTCACGAGCAGTACTTC	CASSLVETGIHEQYF
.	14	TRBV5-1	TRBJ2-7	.	TGCGCCAGCAGCCTAGGCGGGACCCCCTCAGAGCAGTACTTC	CASSLGGTPSEQYF
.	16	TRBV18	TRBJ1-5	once	TGTGCCAGCTCACCATCGGACAGCTATAGCAATCAGCCCCAGCATTTT	CASSPSDSYSNQPQHF
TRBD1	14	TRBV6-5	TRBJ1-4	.	TGTGCCACCCAAGAGACAGGGTTGAATCTAATGATGTTTTTT	CATQETGLNLMMFF
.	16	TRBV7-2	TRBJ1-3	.	TGTGCCAGCAGCTTAAACGGGTTTGCCTCTGGAAACACCATATATTTT	CASSLNGFASGNTIYF
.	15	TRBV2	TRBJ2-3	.	TGTGCCAGCAGTGTACATTCAGCGGGCACAGATACGCAGTATTTT	CASSVHSAGTDTQYF